This T cell receptor beta chain was profiled in a study of T cell repertoires in cytomegalovirus infection. Germline CDR1 is GTSNPN and CDR2 is SVGIG (reference sequence). V dropped 0 bases and J dropped 2 bases, with 4 bases sitting between them. CDR3 length: 12 amino acids. TCRdb itself ran the reads through MiXCR, one entry per CDR3 protein. This sample yields around 500,000 distinct CDR3 sequences, of which about 42% are seen a single time; 43% belongs to the top ten. Remarks on this clonotype: What it binds is not known.

The source material was cultured PBMCs, sampled from culture after CMV antigen stimulation. The V and J genes are TRBV30 and TRBJ2-5; no clear D. This clonotype was obtained from a human donor in good health (CMV status not recorded). Some clones in this sample may be carry-over from other donors' samples. The CDR3 loop is CAWSVSQETQYF. As DNA, the CDR3 is TGTGCCTGGAGTGTATCACAAGAGACCCAGTACTTC.